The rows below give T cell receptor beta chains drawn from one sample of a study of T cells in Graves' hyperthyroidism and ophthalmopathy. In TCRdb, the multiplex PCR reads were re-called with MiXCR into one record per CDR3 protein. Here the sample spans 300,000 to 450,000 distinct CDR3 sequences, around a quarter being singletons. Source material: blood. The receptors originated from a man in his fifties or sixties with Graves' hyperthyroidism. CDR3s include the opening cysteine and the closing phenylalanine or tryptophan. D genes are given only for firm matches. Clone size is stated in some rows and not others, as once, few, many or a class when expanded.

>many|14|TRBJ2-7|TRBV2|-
CASKGDQSSYEQYF
TGTGCCAGCAAGGGGGACCAAAGCTCCTACGAGCAGTACTTC
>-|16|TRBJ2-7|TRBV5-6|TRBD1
CASSRGPGQGSYEQYF
TGTGCCAGCAGCCGTGGACCGGGACAGGGGTCCTACGAGCAGTACTTC
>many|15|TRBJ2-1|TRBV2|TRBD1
CASGTWDRGYNEQFF
TGTGCCAGCGGGACTTGGGACAGGGGCTACAATGAGCAGTTCTTC
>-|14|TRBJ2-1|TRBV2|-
CASSIRGRAWEQFF
TGTGCCAGTAGTATAAGGGGGAGGGCCTGGGAGCAGTTCTTC
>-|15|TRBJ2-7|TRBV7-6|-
CASSLGGSQTYEQYF
TGTGCCAGCAGCCTAGGCGGGTCCCAAACCTACGAGCAGTACTTC
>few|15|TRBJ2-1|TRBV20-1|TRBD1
CSASAGTGGWYEQFF
TGCAGTGCTAGCGCCGGGACAGGGGGCTGGTATGAGCAGTTCTTC
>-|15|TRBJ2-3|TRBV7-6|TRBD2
CASSLGGRWTDTQYF
TGTGCCAGCAGCTTGGGCGGGAGATGGACAGATACGCAGTATTTT
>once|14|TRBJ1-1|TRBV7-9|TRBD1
CASSRDRADTEAFF
TGTGCCAGCAGCCGAGACAGGGCCGACACTGAAGCTTTCTTT
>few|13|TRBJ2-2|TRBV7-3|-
CASSLINTGELFF
TGTGCCAGCAGCTTAATTAATACAGGGGAGCTGTTTTTT
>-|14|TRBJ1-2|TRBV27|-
CASSVVGGGYGYTF
TGTGCCAGCAGCGTCGTGGGGGGCGGCTATGGCTACACCTTC
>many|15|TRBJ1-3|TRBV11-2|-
CASSPGPSSGNTIYF
TGTGCCAGCAGTCCGGGCCCGAGCTCTGGAAACACCATATATTTT
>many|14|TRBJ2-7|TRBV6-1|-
CASNLWDTPYEQYF
TGTGCCAGCAATTTGTGGGACACCCCCTACGAGCAGTACTTC
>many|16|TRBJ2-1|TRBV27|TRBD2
CASSSRLAGPSHEQFF
TGTGCCAGCAGTTCGAGACTAGCGGGCCCCTCCCATGAGCAGTTCTTC
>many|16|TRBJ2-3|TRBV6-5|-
CASSYSTGANTDTQYF
TGTGCCAGCAGTTACTCGACGGGGGCAAACACAGATACGCAGTATTTT
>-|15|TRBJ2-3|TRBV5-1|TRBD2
CASSLGTSVLDTQYF
TGCGCCAGCAGCTTAGGGACTAGCGTTTTGGATACGCAGTATTTT
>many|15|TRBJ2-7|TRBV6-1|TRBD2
CASSEGLAGGNEQYF
TGTGCCAGCAGTGAGGGACTAGCGGGAGGCAACGAGCAGTACTTC
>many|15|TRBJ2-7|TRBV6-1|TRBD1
CASSTRQGSNDEQYF
TGTGCCAGCAGTACTAGACAGGGAAGCAATGACGAGCAGTACTTC
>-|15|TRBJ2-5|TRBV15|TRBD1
CATSRGGTGDETQYF
TGTGCCACCAGCAGAGGTGGGACAGGGGACGAGACCCAGTACTTC